Following are 15 T cell receptor beta chains from one sample sequenced in a study of immune cell composition in non-small cell lung cancer. Profiling relied on immunoSEQ multiplex PCR, and the TCRdb table lists in-frame clones only, not all of them. The sample yields about 3,400 clones, less than 85% seen once. Sequencing used lung tumor tissue. The receptors originated from a human donor with non-small cell lung cancer.

The chain has TRBV5-1 and TRBJ2-3; maybe TRBD2 (5 bases). The CDR3 runs to 15 residues. Germline values: CDR1 SGHRS, CDR2 YFSETQ. The germline V and J ends were trimmed by 3 bases and 2 bases, with 13 bases remaining between them. DNA for the CDR3: TGCGCCAGCAGCTCCTCTCCCGGGGACACAGATACGCAGTATTTT. This gives the protein CASSSSPGDTDTQYF.

This clone was observed a handful of times. The CDR3 region has the DNA TGTGCCAGCAGGGGTCAGCGCTATGGCTACACCTTC. Its protein product is CASRGQRYGYTF. The chain combines TRBV6-5 with TRBJ1-2; no clear D gene. From germline, CDR1 is MNHEY and CDR2 SVGAGI. V was clipped by 6 bases and J by 4 bases, with 9 bases between them. CDR3 size: 12 residues.

The J gene is TRBJ1-5, the V gene TRBV30; D possibly corresponds to TRBD1 (5 bases). This CDR3 has 14 residues. The germline V gene has CDR1 GTSNPN and CDR2 SVGIG (reference sequence). Deletions cut 2 bases from V and 6 bases from J, with 14 bases between. The CDR3 nucleotides are TGTGCCTGGAGTAAAGGGGCGGAAGGTCAGCCCCAGCATTTT. Translation: CAWSKGAEGQPQHF.

The gene calls are TRBV19 and TRBJ2-3, with TRBD2 matching over 9 bases. The junction had 9 bases not matched to a gene; V was cut back by 7 bases and J by 1 base. The CDR3 sequence is 16 residues long. From germline, CDR1 is LNHDA and CDR2 SQIVND (reference sequence). CDR3 residues: CASTALAGSGTDTQYF. The CDR3 nucleotides read TGTGCCAGTACCGCACTAGCGGGCTCCGGCACAGATACGCAGTATTTT.

The CDR3 DNA is TGCGCCAGCAGCCAAGAGGGACAGGGAACCGAATACGAGCAGTACTTC. Its protein product is CASSQEGQGTEYEQYF. This chain joins TRBV4-1 and TRBJ2-5, with 9 bases aligning to TRBD1. The better agreement between TRBJ2-7 and the DNA end casts doubt on the J call. Germline CDR1 is MGHRA and CDR2 is YSYEKL. The CDR3 covers 16 residues.

The genes are TRBV10-2 and TRBJ2-7; TRBD1 agrees at 9 bases. In germline, CDR1 is WSHSY, CDR2 SAAADI. Germline trimming cut 5 bases from V and 4 bases from J; bases unmatched to any gene: 6. The CDR3 loop spans 14 amino acids. CDR3 in amino acids: CASSKTGGAYEQYF. CDR3 bases: TGCGCCAGCAGTAAAACAGGGGGCGCGTACGAGCAGTACTTC.

The chain links TRBV7-2 to TRBJ2-5, with 8 bases identical to TRBD1. V lost 3 bases and J lost 5; bases outside the gene matches: 8. Germline V gene sequence: CDR1 SGHTA, CDR2 FQGNSA. The CDR3 consists of 15 residues. CDR3 amino acids: CASSFAATGAETQYF. CDR3 DNA: TGTGCCAGCAGCTTCGCGGCGACAGGGGCGGAGACCCAGTACTTC.

Only one count was recorded for this clone. Here the CDR3 reads CASSWTGDSYEQYF. As DNA, the CDR3 is TGTGCCAGCTCCTGGACAGGGGATTCCTACGAGCAGTACTTC. This rearrangement joins TRBV28 to TRBJ2-7, with TRBD1 matching 9 bases. The germline CDR1 and CDR2 sequences are MDHEN and SYDVKM. This CDR3 has 14 residues. V trimming: 8 bases; J trimming: 1 base; junction bases outside the gene matches: 6.

This rearrangement joins TRBV5-3 to TRBJ2-7; tentatively, D is TRBD1 (6 bases). TRBV5-3 is noted as an ORF with a role that remains uncertain. The CDR3 loop spans 14 amino acids. V lost 8 bases to trimming and J lost 2 bases, with 17 bases between them. The CDR3 nucleotides read TGTGCCAGCAGCGGAGACAGGTGGACCTACGAGCAGTACTTC. Translation gives CASSGDRWTYEQYF.

V is TRBV25-1 and J is TRBJ1-2, with 10 bases fitting TRBD1. CDR1 and CDR2 from the germline V gene are MGHDK and SYGVNS. V shed 1 base, J shed 5 bases, and the junction held 4 bases outside the gene matches. There are 15 residues in the CDR3. The CDR3 here is CASSESDRGWYGYTF. CDR3 in DNA: TGTGCCAGCAGTGAATCGGACAGGGGGTGGTATGGCTACACCTTC.

CDR3 sequence reads: CASSPDGAGGLGYTF. CDR3 coding DNA: TGTGCCAGCTCACCGGATGGGGCAGGGGGCCTTGGCTACACCTTC. This rearrangement joins TRBV18 to TRBJ1-2; TRBD1 matches at 8 bases. Per the germline V gene, CDR1 is KGHSH and CDR2 is LQKENI. This CDR3 is built from 15 residues. Trimming removed 3 bases from V and 7 bases from J; junction bases left unmatched: 10. The full variable domain, rest sourced from reference TRBV18 and TRBJ1-2, is NAGVMQNPRHLVRRRGQEARLRCSPMKGHSHVYWYRQLPEEGLKFMVYLQKENIIDESGMPKERFSAEFPKEGPSILRIQQVVRGDSAAYFCASSPDGAGGLGYTFGSGTRLTVV.

The chain carries TRBV6-5 and TRBJ2-7; TRBD1 might be the D (5 bases). V lost 2 bases to trimming and J lost 10 bases, with 9 bases between them. Germline CDR1 reads MNHEY; CDR2 reads SVGAGI. This CDR3 has 11 amino acids. The CDR3 region has the DNA TGTGCCAGCAGTTACAAGGGGAAACAGTACTTC. Translation gives CASSYKGKQYF.

This clone has more than one count but fewer than ten. The chain recombines TRBV7-3 with TRBJ2-7, with 7 bases aligning to TRBD2. The V and J ends lost 3 bases and 6 bases, in that order; junction bases with no gene match: 5. In germline, CDR1 is SGHTA, CDR2 FQGTGA. The CDR3 has 13 residues. The CDR3 loop is CASSFLPGGEQYF. The CDR3 nucleotides are TGTGCCAGCAGCTTCCTACCGGGAGGCGAGCAGTACTTC.

The chain couples TRBV19 to TRBJ2-7; D is perhaps TRBD2 (6 bases). V was cut by 2 bases and J by 4 bases, with 12 bases left in between. The germline V gene encodes CDR1 LNHDA and CDR2 SQIVND (reference sequence). The CDR3 length is 14 residues. Written as DNA, the CDR3 is TGTGCCAGTAGTATATCTAGCGACAAGTACGAGCAGTACTTC. Its translation: CASSISSDKYEQYF.

The genes are TRBV7-6 and TRBJ1-2; tentatively, D is TRBD1 (5 bases). CDR3 size: 12 residues. Per germline, CDR1 SGHVS and CDR2 FNYEAQ. Between the trimmed V and J ends, which lost 1 base and 8 bases, there was a span of 8 bases. In DNA, the CDR3 is TGTGCCAGCAGCTTAGAGGGGAAGGGCTACACCTTC. Its translation is CASSLEGKGYTF.